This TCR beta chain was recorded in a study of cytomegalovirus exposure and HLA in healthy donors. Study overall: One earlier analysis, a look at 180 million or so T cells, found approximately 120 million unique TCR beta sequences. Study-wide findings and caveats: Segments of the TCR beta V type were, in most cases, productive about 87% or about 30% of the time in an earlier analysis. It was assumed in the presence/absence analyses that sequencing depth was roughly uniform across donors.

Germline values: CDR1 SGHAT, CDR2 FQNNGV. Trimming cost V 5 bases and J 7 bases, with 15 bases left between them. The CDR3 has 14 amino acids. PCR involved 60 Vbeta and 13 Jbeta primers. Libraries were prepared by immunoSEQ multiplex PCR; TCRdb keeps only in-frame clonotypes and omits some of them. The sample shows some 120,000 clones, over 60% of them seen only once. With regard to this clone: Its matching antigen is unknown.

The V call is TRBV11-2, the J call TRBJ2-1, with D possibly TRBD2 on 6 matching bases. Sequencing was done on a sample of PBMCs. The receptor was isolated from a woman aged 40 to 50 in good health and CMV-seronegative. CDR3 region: CASSMLFRGNEQFF. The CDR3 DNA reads TGTGCCAGCAGCATGCTTTTTCGGGGGAATGAGCAGTTCTTC.